The T cell receptor (beta chain) described here comes from a study of OX40 agonist ivuxolimab in advanced cancers. General study points: Clones of CD4+ and CD8+ blood T cells grew by week 6 at doses of 0.1 to 3.0 mg/kg.

In the case of this clone: Its antigen is still unknown.

V dropped 3 bases and J dropped 8 bases, with 8 bases sitting between them. Germline loops: CDR1 GTSNPN, CDR2 SVGIG (reference sequence). The CDR3 loop spans 12 amino acids. Generated by immunoSEQ multiplex PCR, the TCRdb table keeps only in-frame clones and is missing some. The sample carries about 69,000 clones, about three quarters recorded once. The TCR originated in an adult with an advanced solid tumor such as melanoma, head and neck, liver or kidney cancer. The J gene is TRBJ1-6, the V gene TRBV30, with D maybe TRBD1 (5 bases). The sequenced sample was CD4+ or CD8+ T cells sorted from blood, obtained in a trial of the OX40 agonist ivuxolimab. In DNA, the CDR3 is TGTGCCTGGAGCGGGGGGGATTCACCCCTCCACTTT. Its protein product is CAWSGGDSPLHF.